Given below is one TCR beta chain in context. Its antigen remains unknown. Germline CDR1 LNHDA, CDR2 SQIVND (reference sequence). Trimming stripped 3 bases from V and 5 bases from J, with 7 bases between. The CDR3 has 12 residues. The PCR was carried out with 60 Vbeta primers and 13 Jbeta primers. Sequenced by immunoSEQ multiplex PCR; TCRdb stores in-frame clones only, minus some. The sample lists about 140,000 clones, around three quarters occurring once. This record belongs to a study of cytomegalovirus exposure and HLA in healthy donors. Study results and caveats: Follow-up analysis seemed to connect common viral pathogens with several of the most significant clusters identified. An analysis was carried out at a later point. It showed that HLA-associated TCR beta chains were more clonally expanded than equally common non-associated chains. For most TCR beta V segments, an earlier analysis put the productive rate at about 87% or about 30% of the time. The authors later found TCR association rates varying by HLA locus, with DRB1 most and HLA-C fewest.

The chain joins TRBV19 to TRBJ1-2; no reliable D call. Input material: PBMCs. The clonotype comes from a man aged 35 to 55 in good health and CMV-seropositive. CDR3 residues: CASSMSAYGYTF. The CDR3 DNA reads as TGTGCCAGTAGTATGAGCGCGTATGGCTACACCTTC.